The clone carrying this T cell receptor (beta chain) was counted only a few times. Its antigen is as yet unknown. Sequenced by immunoSEQ multiplex PCR; TCRdb stores in-frame clones only, minus some. The sample lists 2 million to 2.5 million clones; just over 90% were seen once. This record belongs to a study of shared clonotypes between healthy human individuals. Study findings and constraints: With a few donors compared, roughly 5% of naive CD4 clonotypes were shared.

The CDR3 spans 15 residues. V dropped 0 bases and J dropped 1 base, with 9 bases sitting between them. Germline lookup yields CDR1 SNHLY and CDR2 FYNNEI. Naive CD8 cells were CD45RO-negative, positively selected for CCR7, excluding terminally differentiated effector memory CD45RA+ cells. The chain combines TRBV2 with TRBJ1-1, with D hard to call. The origin of this receptor is a man between 18 and 29 years old in good health. Some clones in this sample may be carry-over from other donors' samples. The sequenced sample consisted of naive CD8+ T cells from PBMCs. Here the CDR3 reads CASSEAADTNTEAFF. In DNA form, the CDR3 reads TGTGCCAGCAGTGAAGCGGCAGATACGAACACTGAAGCTTTCTTT.